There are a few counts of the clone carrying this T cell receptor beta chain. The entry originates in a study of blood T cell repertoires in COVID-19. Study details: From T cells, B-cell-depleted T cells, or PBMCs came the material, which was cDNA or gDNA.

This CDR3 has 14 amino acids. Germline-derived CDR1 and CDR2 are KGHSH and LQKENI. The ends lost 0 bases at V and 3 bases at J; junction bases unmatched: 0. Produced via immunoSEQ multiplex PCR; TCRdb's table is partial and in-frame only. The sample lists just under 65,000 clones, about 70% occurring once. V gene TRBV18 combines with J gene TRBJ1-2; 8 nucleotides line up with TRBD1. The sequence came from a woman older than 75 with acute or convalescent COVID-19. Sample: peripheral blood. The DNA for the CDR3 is TGTGCCAGCTCACCACCGACAGGGGACTATGGCTACACCTTC. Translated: CASSPPTGDYGYTF.